A selection of T cell receptor beta chains follows, all from one sample in a study of blood T cells in healthy people across ages. TCRdb ran MiXCR on the 5' RACE reads and lists one entry per CDR3 protein. This table has fewer than 900,000 distinct CDR3 sequences, approximately 49% appearing once. Sequenced sample: blood. These receptors originate from a woman aged 60-70 years in good health. Each CDR3 is given with its conserved first and last residue. The order of the fields is clone size, V gene, D gene, J gene, CDR3 DNA, CDR3 protein. A D gene is named only where the DNA matches it firmly. Not all rows give a size; the values are once, few, many and, for expanded clones, a class.

size: few
V: TRBV5-6
D: TRBD2
J: TRBJ2-4
DNA: TGTGCCAGCAGCGGGGGGGTAAGAGGCAAAAACATTCAGTACTTC
CDR3: CASSGGVRGKNIQYF

size: -
V: TRBV18
D: -
J: TRBJ1-1
DNA: TGTGCCAGCTCACCAGCCTACCAGGGCACTGAAGCTTTCTTT
CDR3: CASSPAYQGTEAFF

size: -
V: TRBV20-1
D: -
J: TRBJ2-1
DNA: TGCAGTGCTAGAGATATAGCGGTCTCCTACAATGAGCAGTTCTTC
CDR3: CSARDIAVSYNEQFF

size: -
V: TRBV2
D: TRBD2
J: TRBJ2-3
DNA: TGTGCCAGCTCGCTACCCCCCTCTAGCGGAAGCACAGATACGCAGTATTTT
CDR3: CASSLPPSSGSTDTQYF

size: few
V: TRBV7-2
D: TRBD1
J: TRBJ1-6
DNA: TGTGCCAGCAGCTTGTGGACAGGACAGGGTTCACCCCTCCACTTT
CDR3: CASSLWTGQGSPLHF

size: few
V: TRBV9
D: TRBD1
J: TRBJ2-5
DNA: TGTGCCAGCAGCAGTCCGGGACAGGGTATCGAGACCCAGTACTTC
CDR3: CASSSPGQGIETQYF

size: few
V: TRBV30
D: -
J: TRBJ1-6
DNA: TGTGCCTGGAGTGTACTAACCTACGATTCACCCCTCCACTTT
CDR3: CAWSVLTYDSPLHF

size: -
V: TRBV10-3
D: TRBD2
J: TRBJ2-7
DNA: TGTGCCATCTCCCTAGGGGCGGGAGGGCCGTACGAGCAGTACTTC
CDR3: CAISLGAGGPYEQYF

size: few
V: TRBV6-5
D: -
J: TRBJ1-3
DNA: TGTGCCAGCAGTGACTCTGAAGGAAACACCATATATTTT
CDR3: CASSDSEGNTIYF

size: -
V: TRBV12-3/TRBV12-4
D: TRBD2
J: TRBJ2-1
DNA: TGTGCCAGCAGCCTCTTTCCCCAAGGACTAGCGGGGAGGGAGCAGTTCTTC
CDR3: CASSLFPQGLAGREQFF

size: -
V: TRBV20-1
D: -
J: TRBJ2-7
DNA: TGCAGTGCTAGAGATACCGGCGGAAGCTCCTACGAGCAGTACTTC
CDR3: CSARDTGGSSYEQYF

size: -
V: TRBV7-9
D: TRBD2
J: TRBJ2-7
DNA: TGTGCCAGCAGCTTATCCCAGGCGGGAGTACTGGGCGAGCAGTACTTC
CDR3: CASSLSQAGVLGEQYF

size: few
V: TRBV29-1
D: -
J: TRBJ2-3
DNA: TGCAGCGTTGATAGCTGGGATACGCAGTATTTT
CDR3: CSVDSWDTQYF

size: -
V: TRBV7-2
D: -
J: TRBJ2-5
DNA: TGTGCCAGCAGCCCCGCACTAGAGCAGTACTTC
CDR3: CASSPALEQYF

size: -
V: TRBV9
D: -
J: TRBJ2-7
DNA: TGTGCCAGCAGCGTGACCACAGGGTTGGGGGTGGGCGAGCAGTACTTC
CDR3: CASSVTTGLGVGEQYF

size: few
V: TRBV7-2
D: TRBD2
J: TRBJ2-1
DNA: TGTGCCAGCAGCCCAGACTGGACTAGCGGGAGAGCAGAGCAGTTCTTC
CDR3: CASSPDWTSGRAEQFF

size: few
V: TRBV7-9
D: -
J: TRBJ2-5
DNA: TGTGCCAGCAGCTTACCAAGGACAAGCCAAGAGACCCAGTACTTC
CDR3: CASSLPRTSQETQYF

size: -
V: TRBV28
D: -
J: TRBJ2-7
DNA: TGTGCCAGCGGGGTGGAGTACGAGCAGTACTTC
CDR3: CASGVEYEQYF

size: few
V: TRBV6-6
D: TRBD1
J: TRBJ2-1
DNA: TGTGCCAGCAGTTACATGGACAGGGGGTTTGGTGAGCAGTTCTTC
CDR3: CASSYMDRGFGEQFF

size: -
V: TRBV5-1
D: -
J: TRBJ2-2
DNA: TGCGCCAGCAGCTTCCAGGGGATCGGGGAGCTGTTTTTT
CDR3: CASSFQGIGELFF

size: few
V: TRBV20-1
D: -
J: TRBJ2-7
DNA: TGCAGTGCTAGAGAGGGACTCCCCGAGCAGTACTTC
CDR3: CSAREGLPEQYF

size: -
V: TRBV28
D: TRBD1
J: TRBJ2-5
DNA: TGTGCCAGCTATGGGACAGGGCGGGAGACCCAGTACTTC
CDR3: CASYGTGRETQYF

size: -
V: TRBV20-1
D: -
J: TRBJ2-3
DNA: TGCAGTGCTATTCGTCCTTTCGGACCTTCTTTAGATACGCAGTATTTT
CDR3: CSAIRPFGPSLDTQYF

size: few
V: TRBV20-1
D: -
J: TRBJ2-4
DNA: TGCAGTGCTAGAGTCGTGGGAGTGGGGTTTCAGTACTTC
CDR3: CSARVVGVGFQYF

size: -
V: TRBV28
D: TRBD1
J: TRBJ1-3
DNA: TGTGTCAGCACCCTCCGGGACAGTCCTGGAAACACCATATATTTT
CDR3: CVSTLRDSPGNTIYF

size: -
V: TRBV9
D: -
J: TRBJ2-7
DNA: TGTGCCAGTGGACAGTCCGCCTACGAGCAGTACTTC
CDR3: CASGQSAYEQYF

size: -
V: TRBV20-1
D: -
J: TRBJ2-5
DNA: TGCAGTGCTGGAGATCAGGGGACCCAAGAGACCCAGTACTTC
CDR3: CSAGDQGTQETQYF

size: -
V: TRBV15
D: TRBD1
J: TRBJ2-3
DNA: TGTGCCACCAGCAGGGGGGGACAGGGGGCTTTAGATACGCAGTATTTT
CDR3: CATSRGGQGALDTQYF

size: -
V: TRBV24-1
D: -
J: TRBJ2-6
DNA: TGTGCCACCAGTGACAACTCCTTGATCTCTGGGGCCAACGTCCTGACTTTC
CDR3: CATSDNSLISGANVLTF

size: few
V: TRBV28
D: TRBD2
J: TRBJ2-7
DNA: TGTGCCAGCCACGGGACTAGCGCTTCCTACGAGCAGTACTTC
CDR3: CASHGTSASYEQYF

size: once
V: TRBV6-5
D: -
J: TRBJ1-1
DNA: TGTGCCAGCAGTCGACAGTTCCGAACTGAAGCTTTCTTT
CDR3: CASSRQFRTEAFF

size: few
V: TRBV20-1
D: -
J: TRBJ2-1
DNA: TGCAGTGCTAGAGATTTCGGAGCGGGCATTACCTACAATGAGCAGTTCTTC
CDR3: CSARDFGAGITYNEQFF

size: few
V: TRBV10-3
D: -
J: TRBJ2-7
DNA: TGTGCCATCAGCGGGAGAAGATCGGATGAGCAGTACTTC
CDR3: CAISGRRSDEQYF

size: -
V: TRBV28
D: -
J: TRBJ2-3
DNA: TGTGCCAGCAGTTCAAGAGGGGGTGGAGATACGCAGTATTTT
CDR3: CASSSRGGGDTQYF

size: few
V: TRBV4-2
D: -
J: TRBJ2-7
DNA: TGTGCCAGCAGCCAAGGTGGCGAGATAGGAAACGAGCAGTACTTC
CDR3: CASSQGGEIGNEQYF

size: few
V: TRBV20-1
D: -
J: TRBJ2-4
DNA: TGCAGTGCGGCGGGGGCAGGGGTGAGGAACATTCAGTACTTC
CDR3: CSAAGAGVRNIQYF

size: -
V: TRBV28
D: -
J: TRBJ2-1
DNA: TGTGCCAGCATGGAGGGTTCCTACAATGAGCAGTTCTTC
CDR3: CASMEGSYNEQFF

size: -
V: TRBV6-1
D: -
J: TRBJ2-3
DNA: TGTGCCAGCAGGAGAACTAGCCCCACAGATACGCAGTATTTT
CDR3: CASRRTSPTDTQYF

size: -
V: TRBV28
D: -
J: TRBJ2-1
DNA: TGTGCCAGCAGTTCCCCAGGACTAAGCTACAATGAGCAGTTCTTC
CDR3: CASSSPGLSYNEQFF

size: few
V: TRBV29-1
D: -
J: TRBJ2-6
DNA: TGCAGCGTTGACCCCCTGGGGGCCAACGTCCTGACTTTC
CDR3: CSVDPLGANVLTF

size: -
V: TRBV7-6
D: -
J: TRBJ1-5
DNA: TGTGCCAGCAGCTTAGAGGGGGGCAGTTTCGGGCCCCAGCATTTT
CDR3: CASSLEGGSFGPQHF

size: -
V: TRBV12-3/TRBV12-4
D: TRBD2
J: TRBJ2-3
DNA: TGTGCCAGCAGTGTCGGGGGGAGCGGAGATACGCAGTATTTT
CDR3: CASSVGGSGDTQYF

size: once
V: TRBV28
D: -
J: TRBJ2-7
DNA: TGTGCCAGCCGTGGAGGGTGGGGGTACGAGCAGTACTTC
CDR3: CASRGGWGYEQYF

size: -
V: TRBV20-1
D: TRBD2
J: TRBJ2-1
DNA: TGCAGTGCTAGTAGCGGGAGGGCCTGGAATGAGCAGTTCTTC
CDR3: CSASSGRAWNEQFF

size: -
V: TRBV28
D: TRBD1
J: TRBJ1-1
DNA: TGTGCCAGCAGTTTTGGGACAGGGACTGAAGCTTTCTTT
CDR3: CASSFGTGTEAFF

size: once
V: TRBV2
D: -
J: TRBJ2-6
DNA: TGTGCCAGCGGGGCAGGGTCTGGGGCCAACGTCCTGACTTTC
CDR3: CASGAGSGANVLTF

size: -
V: TRBV3-1
D: -
J: TRBJ2-7
DNA: TGTGCCAGCAGCCAACCGGGGGAGTCCTACGAGCAGTACTTC
CDR3: CASSQPGESYEQYF

size: -
V: TRBV9
D: -
J: TRBJ2-1
DNA: TGTGCCAGCAGCGTAGACGGGGTGGGCGGACACTCCTACAATGAGCAGTTCTTC
CDR3: CASSVDGVGGHSYNEQFF

size: -
V: TRBV5-1
D: TRBD2
J: TRBJ2-5
DNA: TGCGCCAGCAGCCATGGGACTAGCGAAGAGACCCAGTACTTC
CDR3: CASSHGTSEETQYF

size: few
V: TRBV28
D: TRBD2
J: TRBJ2-7
DNA: TGTGCCAGCAGCTCCGGGACTAGCGGGAAGAAGCAGTACTTC
CDR3: CASSSGTSGKKQYF